One and the same sample provided the 22 T cell receptor beta chains below, sequenced in a study of monozygotic twins with inflammatory bowel disease. With the 5' RACE reads reprocessed, TCRdb shows one record per CDR3 protein and no DNA. The sample totals approximately 85,000 distinct CDR3 sequences. Material for sequencing was blood. The receptors here all came from a human donor with ulcerative colitis or Crohn's disease, or a healthy co-twin of an affected twin (not recorded which).

The chain has TRBV10-3 and TRBJ2-4. From germline, CDR1 is ENHRY and CDR2 SYGVKD. The CDR3 totals 13 residues. CDR3: CAISEEAKNIQYF.

The chain couples TRBV11-1 to TRBJ1-5. Germline-derived CDR1 and CDR2 are SGHAT and FQDESV (reference sequence). The CDR3 extends over 13 amino acids. The CDR3 sequence: CASSSGESQPQHF. The variable domain in full, completed from reference TRBV11-1 and TRBJ1-5, reads EAEVAQSPRYKITEKSQAVAFWCDPISGHATLYWYRQILGQGPELLVQFQDESVVDDSQLPKDRFSAERLKGVDSTLKIQPAELGDSAMYLCASSSGESQPQHFGDGTRLSIL.

The V gene is TRBV12-3 or TRBV12-4, the J gene TRBJ1-4; TCRdb's D call of TRBD1 is untestable without DNA. This CDR3 contains 15 residues. The CDR3 reads CASVGGQGTNEKLFF.

This rearrangement joins TRBV5-1 to TRBJ2-7; absent DNA, TCRdb's TRBD1 call cannot be checked. Germline CDR1 SGHRS, CDR2 YFSETQ. This CDR3 contains 16 residues. The CDR3 is CASSHPGRSSSYEQYF.

The chain carries TRBV5-1 and TRBJ2-5. The CDR3 contains 14 residues. Per the germline V gene, CDR1 is SGHRS and CDR2 is YFSETQ. The CDR3 loop is CASSSRVGQETQYF.

V gene TRBV5-6 combines with J gene TRBJ1-4; TCRdb indicates TRBD1, and absent DNA this call remains unverified. CDR3 length: 16 amino acids. Germline V gene sequence: CDR1 SGHDT, CDR2 YYEEEE. The CDR3 spells CASSTFRTAINEKLFF.

V usage is TRBV20-1 and J usage is TRBJ2-5; the TRBD1 assignment by TCRdb is unverifiable without DNA. Germline lookup yields CDR1 DFQATT and CDR2 SNEGSKA (reference sequence). CDR3 size: 12 residues. This CDR3 is CSAQGLQETQYF.

This sequence joins TRBV20-1 and TRBJ2-1; without DNA, the TCRdb call of TRBD2 cannot be checked. The CDR3 is 15 residues long. The germline gives CDR1 DFQATT, CDR2 SNEGSKA (reference sequence). The CDR3 is CSARLAGRLYNEQFF.

The chain employs TRBV6-1 and TRBJ1-2; TCRdb gives TRBD1 as the D gene, but with no DNA this cannot be confirmed. Germline-derived CDR1 and CDR2 are MNHNS and SASEGT. This CDR3 comprises 14 residues. This CDR3 reads CASSQGTAVDGYTF.

The chain is built from TRBV6-5 and TRBJ2-7; checking the TCRdb D call of TRBD2 is not possible without DNA. The germline V gene has CDR1 MNHEY and CDR2 SVGAGI. CDR3 length equals 12 residues. This CDR3 reads CAVLGSYYEQYF.

The rearrangement uses TRBV10-3 and TRBJ2-7; lacking DNA, the TRBD1 call made by TCRdb goes unchecked. CDR1 is ENHRY, CDR2 SYGVKD, per germline. The CDR3 is 15 residues long. The CDR3: CAISESGGLGYEQYF.

The J gene is TRBJ1-1, the V gene TRBV27; TCRdb picks TRBD1, but there is no DNA to check that call. This CDR3 comprises 16 residues. The germline gives CDR1 MNHEY, CDR2 SMNVEV (reference sequence). The CDR3 region is CASSFRTAPLNTEAFF.

The chain combines TRBV18 with TRBJ2-3; the TCRdb call, TRBD1, lacks DNA for checking. This CDR3 region has 13 residues. CDR1 and CDR2 (germline): KGHSH, LQKENI. CDR3 sequence: CASSPRLTDTQYF.

CDR3 loop: CSAPVPGGGQPQHF. The rearrangement uses TRBV20-1 and TRBJ1-5; without DNA, the TCRdb call of TRBD1 cannot be checked. Germline V CDR1 and CDR2: DFQATT, SNEGSKA (reference sequence). This CDR3 contains 14 residues.

The chain links TRBV20-1 to TRBJ1-5. The CDR3 is made up of 17 amino acids. Germline V gene data show CDR1 as DFQATT and CDR2 as SNEGSKA (reference sequence). CDR3 region: CSARARGGGGSNQPQHF.

The J gene is TRBJ2-2, the V gene TRBV19; TCRdb's D gene call, TRBD1, goes unchecked for lack of DNA. The CDR3 length is 14 residues. Looked up from germline, CDR1 is LNHDA and CDR2 is SQIVND (reference sequence). CDR3 in amino acids: CASGSRVVTGELFF.

This sequence joins TRBV7-7 and TRBJ2-3; TCRdb's assignment of TRBD2 cannot be checked, as there is no DNA. The CDR3 loop spans 15 amino acids. Germline V gene sequence: CDR1 SSHAT, CDR2 FNYEAQ (reference sequence). The CDR3: CASSSTISGTDTQYF.

The V call is TRBV5-5, the J call TRBJ2-1; the D call from TCRdb, TRBD2, cannot be confirmed without DNA. The CDR3 runs 17 residues. CDR1 SGHKS and CDR2 YYEKEE come from the germline V gene (reference sequence). The CDR3 protein is CASSPSRGSGGYNEQFF.

CDR3 sequence: CASSGHRAHEQYF. The chain combines TRBV2 with TRBJ2-7; there is no DNA to check the TCRdb D call of TRBD1. The CDR3 runs 13 residues. Germline CDR1 reads SNHLY; CDR2 reads FYNNEI. Full variable domain (rest looked up from reference TRBV2 and TRBJ2-7): EPEVTQTPSHQVTQMGQEVILRCVPISNHLYFYWYRQILGQKVEFLVSFYNNEISEKSEIFDDQFSVERPDGSNFTLKIRSTKLEDSAMYFCASSGHRAHEQYFGPGTRLTVT.

J is TRBJ2-1 and V is TRBV3-1; without DNA, the TCRdb call of TRBD1 cannot be checked. Germline-derived CDR1 and CDR2 are LGHDT and YNNKEL (reference sequence). This CDR3 comprises 16 residues. The CDR3 here is CASSQGAPSSYNEQFF.

The V gene is TRBV6-1, the J gene TRBJ2-5; TCRdb returns TRBD2, unconfirmable since there is no DNA. Germline assignment: CDR1 MNHNS and CDR2 SASEGT. There are 14 residues in the CDR3. CDR3 protein: CASGLAGAQETQYF.

This rearrangement joins TRBV12-3 or TRBV12-4 to TRBJ1-5. There are 12 residues in the CDR3. This CDR3 is CASSPDSRPEHF.